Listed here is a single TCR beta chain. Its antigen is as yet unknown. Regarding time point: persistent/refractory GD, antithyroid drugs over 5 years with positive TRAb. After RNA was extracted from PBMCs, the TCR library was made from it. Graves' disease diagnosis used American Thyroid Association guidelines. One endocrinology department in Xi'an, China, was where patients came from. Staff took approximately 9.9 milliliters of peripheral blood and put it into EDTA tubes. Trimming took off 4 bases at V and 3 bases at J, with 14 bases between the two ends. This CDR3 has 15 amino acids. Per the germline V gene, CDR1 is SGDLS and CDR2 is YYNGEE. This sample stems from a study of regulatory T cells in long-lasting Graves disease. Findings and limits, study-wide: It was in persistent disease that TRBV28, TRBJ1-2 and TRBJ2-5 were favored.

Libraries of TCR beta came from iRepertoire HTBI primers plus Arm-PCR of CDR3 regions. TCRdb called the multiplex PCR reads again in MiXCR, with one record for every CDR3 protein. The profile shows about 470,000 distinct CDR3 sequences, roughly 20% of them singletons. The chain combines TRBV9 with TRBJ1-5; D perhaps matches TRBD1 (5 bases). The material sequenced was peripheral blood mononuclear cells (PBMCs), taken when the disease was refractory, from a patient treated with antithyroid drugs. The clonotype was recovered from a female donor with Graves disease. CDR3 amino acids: CASSQSGGNNQPQHF. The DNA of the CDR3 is TGTGCCAGCAGCCAATCTGGGGGGAACAATCAGCCCCAGCATTTT.